A selection of T cell receptor beta chains follows, all from one sample in a study of shared clonotypes between healthy human individuals. Method: immunoSEQ multiplex PCR; TCRdb's copy keeps in-frame clones and lacks some. This repertoire shows roughly 500,000 clones, around 80% found once; its top ten account for 12%. Sequencing used PBMCs. These receptors were obtained from a woman aged 40 to 50 in good health. Some clones in this sample may be carry-over from other donors' samples. The CDR3 runs from the conserved cysteine through the conserved F or W. Each record gives: D gene, V gene, J gene, clone size, CDR3 protein, CDR3 DNA. D genes are given only for firm matches. Size tells how often a clone was seen (once, few, many) or the class of an expanded clone, and some rows leave it out.

D: TRBD2
V: TRBV27
J: TRBJ2-3
size: .
CDR3: CASSSVAGVWTDTQYF
DNA: TGTGCCAGCAGTTCCGTAGCGGGAGTTTGGACAGATACGCAGTATTTT

D: TRBD2
V: TRBV9
J: TRBJ2-3
size: .
CDR3: CANPRGFADTQYF
DNA: TGTGCCAACCCGCGGGGGTTCGCAGATACGCAGTATTTT

D: TRBD1
V: TRBV5-1
J: TRBJ2-2
size: .
CDR3: CASSLSRGTGELFF
DNA: TGCGCCAGCAGCTTGTCCAGGGGGACCGGGGAGCTGTTTTTT

D: .
V: TRBV18
J: TRBJ2-3
size: .
CDR3: CASSPYRCISTDTQYF
DNA: TGTGCCAGCTCACCATACCGTTGCATTAGCACAGATACGCAGTATTTT

D: TRBD1
V: TRBV10-3
J: TRBJ1-1
size: few
CDR3: CATGQGAGNTEAFF
DNA: TGTGCCACCGGACAGGGGGCAGGAAACACTGAAGCTTTCTTT

D: .
V: TRBV6-1
J: TRBJ2-1
size: once
CDR3: CASSEGESNEQFF
DNA: TGTGCCAGCAGTGAGGGAGAATCCAATGAGCAGTTCTTC

D: .
V: TRBV5-1
J: TRBJ1-2
size: .
CDR3: CASSRDPGNYGYTF
DNA: TGCGCCAGCAGCCGTGATCCGGGCAACTATGGCTACACCTTC

D: TRBD2
V: TRBV28
J: TRBJ2-3
size: once
CDR3: CASSLRETSAAKYF
DNA: TGTGCCAGCAGCCTCCGAGAGACTAGCGCCGCGAAATATTTT

D: .
V: TRBV6-1
J: TRBJ2-5
size: few
CDR3: CASSENVRGPFNPNAQYF
DNA: TGTGCCAGCAGTGAAAATGTGAGGGGACCTTTTAACCCGAATGCCCAGTACTTC

D: .
V: TRBV6-4
J: TRBJ2-3
size: .
CDR3: CASSTGTQSTDTQYF
DNA: TGTGCCAGCAGTACCGGGACCCAGAGCACAGATACGCAGTATTTT

D: .
V: TRBV11-2
J: TRBJ2-5
size: once
CDR3: CASSFNQGAETQYF
DNA: TGTGCCAGCAGCTTTAACCAGGGTGCAGAGACCCAGTACTTC

D: .
V: TRBV18
J: TRBJ1-5
size: .
CDR3: CASSMLPGANQPQHF
DNA: TGTGCCAGCTCAATGTTGCCAGGCGCCAATCAGCCCCAGCATTTT

D: TRBD2
V: TRBV27
J: TRBJ2-1
size: .
CDR3: CASSSWGAGEDEQFF
DNA: TGTGCCAGCAGTTCCTGGGGAGCGGGGGAGGATGAGCAGTTCTTC

D: TRBD1
V: TRBV4-2
J: TRBJ1-2
size: .
CDR3: CASSLGQNYGYTF
DNA: TGTGCCAGCAGCCTGGGACAGAACTATGGCTACACCTTC

D: .
V: TRBV5-1
J: TRBJ1-4
size: .
CDR3: CASSLVGEAEEKLFF
DNA: TGCGCCAGCAGCTTGGTAGGGGAGGCGGAGGAAAAACTGTTTTTT

D: TRBD2
V: TRBV10-2
J: TRBJ2-7
size: .
CDR3: CASTLAGDGYEQYF
DNA: TGCGCCAGCACTCTAGCGGGGGATGGGTACGAGCAGTACTTC

D: .
V: TRBV7-9
J: TRBJ2-3
size: .
CDR3: CASSPRAYTDTQYF
DNA: TGTGCCAGCAGCCCAAGAGCGTACACAGATACGCAGTATTTT

D: .
V: TRBV5-4
J: TRBJ2-3
size: .
CDR3: CASSLRLQGPTDTQYF
DNA: TGTGCCAGCAGCTTGAGGCTCCAGGGACCCACAGATACGCAGTATTTT

D: .
V: TRBV25-1
J: TRBJ1-2
size: .
CDR3: CASSDPLYRVPYGYTF
DNA: TGTGCCAGCAGTGATCCCCTTTACAGGGTGCCCTATGGCTACACCTTC

D: .
V: TRBV19
J: TRBJ1-2
size: .
CDR3: CASTSFGARDYGYTF
DNA: TGTGCCAGTACGTCTTTCGGGGCGAGAGACTATGGCTACACCTTC